This paragraph covers one TCR beta chain sequence. This table comes from immunoSEQ multiplex PCR, and its TCRdb copy is limited to in-frame clones, with some not included. The sample consists of some 250,000 clones, around 87% of them appearing once. The record originates from a study of blood T cell repertoires in COVID-19. V lost 0 bases to trimming and J lost 1 base; unmatched junction nucleotides: 7. CDR1 is SNHLY, CDR2 FYNNEI, per germline. The CDR3 has 17 residues. This chain links TRBV2 with TRBJ2-3, with TRBD1 matching over 7 bases. Sequencing was done on a sample of peripheral blood. The clonotype originates from a woman between 65 and 79 years old with active or convalescent COVID-19. The CDR3 loop is CASSEAMTGRGTDTQYF. The CDR3 DNA reads TGTGCCAGCAGTGAAGCGATGACAGGGCGCGGCACAGATACGCAGTATTTT.